These 8 T cell receptor beta chains came from one sample sequenced in a study of T cell responses to AZD1222 COVID-19 vaccine. Method: immunoSEQ multiplex PCR; TCRdb's copy keeps in-frame clones and lacks some. The repertoire includes 150,000 to 200,000 clones, 80% to 95% of them detected once, and around 0.97% sits in the top ten. The sequenced sample was peripheral blood, obtained 28 days after the second dose of the MenACWY control vaccine. The origin of the receptors is an adult who received the MenACWY meningococcal vaccine as a control.

This chain joins TRBV5-8 and TRBJ1-5, with TRBD1 identical over 7 bases. Germline CDR1 SGHTS, CDR2 YDEGEE. CDR3 size: 16 residues. V lost 1 base and J lost 2; bases outside the gene matches: 6. The CDR3 coding sequence is TGTGCCAGCAGCTTGTACGAGGGGGCGGGCAATCAGCCCCAGCATTTT. Translation: CASSLYEGAGNQPQHF.

This chain connects TRBV5-1 to TRBJ1-2; D unclear. V was shortened by 1 base and J by 7 bases, with 8 bases between the two germline ends. Germline-derived CDR1 and CDR2 are SGHRS and YFSETQ. The CDR3 runs to 12 residues. The CDR3 coding sequence is TGCGCCAGCAGCTTGAGGGATTCTGGCTACACCTTC. It codes for CASSLRDSGYTF.

The DNA of the CDR3 is TGCAGCGTGGACAATGAGCAGTTCTTC. It is translated as CSVDNEQFF. This chain links TRBV29-1 with TRBJ2-1; D unresolved. This CDR3 has 9 residues. V was pared by 6 bases and J by 5 bases, with 2 bases between. In germline, CDR1 is SQVTM, CDR2 ANQGSEA.

J is TRBJ2-3 and V is TRBV12-3 or TRBV12-4; 8 positions match TRBD2. V shed 8 bases and J 6 bases; nucleotides not matched to a gene: 7. The CDR3 has 13 amino acids. The CDR3 coding sequence is TGTGCCAGCGGCGGGGGGTTGTGGGATACGCAGTATTTT. Amino acid sequence: CASGGGLWDTQYF.

V gene TRBV6-1 combines with J gene TRBJ2-7; 9 bases match TRBD1. J gave up 5 bases and V 5 bases, and 4 bases lay outside the gene matches. CDR1 and CDR2 (germline): MNHNS, SASEGT. CDR3 length equals 13 residues. CDR3 sequence (DNA): TGTGCCAGCAGTTCGGACAGGGGAAACGAGCAGTACTTC. Encoded protein: CASSSDRGNEQYF.

The rearrangement links TRBV4-3 to TRBJ1-1; 8 bases align to TRBD1. Trimming took 6 bases from V and 1 from J; bases not matched to a gene: 7. The CDR3 extends over 15 amino acids. CDR1 and CDR2 from the germline V gene are LGHNA and YSLEER. The CDR3 reads CASSGWQGANTEAFF. CDR3 in DNA: TGCGCCAGCAGTGGGTGGCAGGGGGCGAACACTGAAGCTTTCTTT.

The rearrangement joins TRBV3-1 (or the pseudogene TRBV3-2) to TRBJ1-6; D ambiguous. V was shortened by 3 bases and J by 3 bases, with 3 bases between the two germline ends. In germline, CDR1 is LGHDT, CDR2 YNNKEL (reference sequence). The CDR3 has 13 residues. CDR3 DNA: TGTGCCAGCAGCCACGACTATAATTCACCCCTCCACTTT. Residues: CASSHDYNSPLHF.

This clone was detected once. This sequence joins TRBV7-9 and TRBJ2-2, with D perhaps TRBD1 or TRBD2 (5 bases each). V was clipped by 5 bases and J by 1 base, with 11 bases between them. Looked up from germline, CDR1 is SEHNR and CDR2 is FQNEAQ (reference sequence). This CDR3 spans 15 amino acids. In DNA, the CDR3 is TGTGCCAGCAGCCCTCCGGGACGGAACACCGGGGAGCTGTTTTTT. Protein: CASSPPGRNTGELFF.